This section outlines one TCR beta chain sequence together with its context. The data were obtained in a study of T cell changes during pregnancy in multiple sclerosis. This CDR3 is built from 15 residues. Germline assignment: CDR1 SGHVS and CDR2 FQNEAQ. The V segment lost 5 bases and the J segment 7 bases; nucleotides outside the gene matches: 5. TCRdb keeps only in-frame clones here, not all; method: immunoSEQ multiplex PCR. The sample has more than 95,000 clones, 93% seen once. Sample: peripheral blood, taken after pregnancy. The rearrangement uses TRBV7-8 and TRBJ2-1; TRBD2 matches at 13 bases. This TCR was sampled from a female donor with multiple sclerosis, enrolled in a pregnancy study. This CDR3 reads CASSPGTSGENEQFF. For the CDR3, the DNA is TGTGCCAGCAGCCCCGGGACTAGCGGGGAAAATGAGCAGTTCTTC.